This TCR beta chain derives from a study of T cells in Graves' hyperthyroidism and ophthalmopathy. Background on the study: Prior to any treatment, at the point of initial diagnosis, peripheral blood was collected. Points from the study as a whole: Within blood appeared most thyroid clonotypes that had expanded above 0.001.

This clonotype has a handful of counts. Its matching antigen is unknown. Trimming cost V 5 bases and J 6 bases; bases outside gene matches: 8. Germline V gene data show CDR1 as SGHTA and CDR2 as FQGNSA. This CDR3 has 15 amino acids. The source material, RNA transcripts, was used to amplify TCR beta CDR3 regions. A set of HTBI primers served as the primers for a first-round RT-PCR of the TCR CDR3. Using its own MiXCR run on the multiplex PCR reads, TCRdb lists one record per CDR3 protein. This table has roughly 710,000 distinct CDR3 sequences, about 35% appearing once. Stable hyperthyroidism: no ophthalmopathy progression over 18 months of follow-up. Clinical symptoms, serum thyroxine, TRAb, thyroid ultrasound and orbital computed tomography informed diagnoses.

The sequenced sample consisted of blood. The rearrangement uses TRBV7-2 and TRBJ1-5; 9 bases fit TRBD1. This clonotype originated in a woman aged 35 to 49 with Graves' hyperthyroidism. The CDR3 sequence is CASSEQTGGGQPQHF. The CDR3 DNA sequence: TGTGCCAGCAGCGAGCAGACAGGGGGAGGTCAGCCCCAGCATTTT.